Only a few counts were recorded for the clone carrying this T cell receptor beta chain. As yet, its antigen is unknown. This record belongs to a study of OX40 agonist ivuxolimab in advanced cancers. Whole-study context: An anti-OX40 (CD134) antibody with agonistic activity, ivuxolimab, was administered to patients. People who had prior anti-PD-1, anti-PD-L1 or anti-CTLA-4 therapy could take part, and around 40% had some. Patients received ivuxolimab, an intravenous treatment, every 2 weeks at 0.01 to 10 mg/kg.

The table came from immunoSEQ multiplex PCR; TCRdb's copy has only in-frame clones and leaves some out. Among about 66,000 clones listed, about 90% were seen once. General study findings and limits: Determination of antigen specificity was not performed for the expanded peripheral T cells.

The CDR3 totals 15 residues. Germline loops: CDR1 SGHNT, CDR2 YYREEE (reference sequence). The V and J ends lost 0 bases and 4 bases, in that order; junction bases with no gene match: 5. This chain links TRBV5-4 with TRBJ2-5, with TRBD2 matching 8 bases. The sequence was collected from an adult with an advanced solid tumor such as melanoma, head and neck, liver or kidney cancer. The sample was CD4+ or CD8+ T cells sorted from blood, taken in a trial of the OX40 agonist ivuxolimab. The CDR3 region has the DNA TGTGCCAGCAGCTTGGCGGGAGGGCCGTCAGAGACCCAGTACTTC. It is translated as CASSLAGGPSETQYF. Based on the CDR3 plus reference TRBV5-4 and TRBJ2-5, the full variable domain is ETGVTQSPTHLIKTRGQQVTLRCSSQSGHNTVSWYQQALGQGPQFIFQYYREEENGRGNFPPRFSGLQFPNYSSELNVNALELDDSALYLCASSLAGGPSETQYFGPGTRLLVL.